This is a list of T cell receptor beta chains from one sample in a study of response to subunit inactivated influenza vaccine. TCRdb re-analysed the RT-PCR reads in MiXCR, keeping a single row per CDR3 protein. The table has roughly 650,000 distinct CDR3 sequences, around 16% seen once. The sample here was PBMCs from blood, taken roughly 13 days after vaccination. The receptors here all came from a man in his fifties or sixties who received an inactivated influenza vaccine. CDR3s include the opening cysteine and the closing phenylalanine or tryptophan. The D gene is left open where the match is weak. Expanded clones get a size class; other rows say once, few or many, or leave the size out.

v_call	d_call	j_call	clone_size	cdr3_aa	cdr3_nt
TRBV5-5	NA	TRBJ1-6	NA	CASGRQPDSPLHF	TGTGCCAGCGGGCGCCAGCCCGATTCACCCCTCCACTTT
TRBV20-1	TRBD2	TRBJ2-1	NA	CCARGGLAGNSYNEQFF	TGCTGTGCTAGAGGAGGACTAGCGGGTAACTCCTACAATGAGCAGTTCTTC
TRBV5-1	TRBD1	TRBJ2-1	NA	CASRPTGATYNEQFF	TGCGCCAGCAGACCCACAGGGGCCACCTACAATGAGCAGTTCTTC
TRBV20-1	NA	TRBJ2-3	NA	CSARSLASTRTTDTQYF	TGCAGTGCTAGAAGTCTAGCAAGTACGAGAACCACAGATACGCAGTATTTT
TRBV5-1	NA	TRBJ2-7	NA	CASSPQFGPTYEQYF	TGCGCCAGCAGCCCTCAATTTGGACCCACCTACGAGCAGTACTTC
TRBV28	NA	TRBJ2-5	many	CASRTRQDEETQYF	TGTGCCAGCAGAACCAGACAGGACGAAGAGACCCAGTACTTC
TRBV10-3	NA	TRBJ2-7	NA	CATTTGSYEQYF	TGTGCCACAACCACCGGCTCCTACGAGCAGTACTTC
TRBV28	NA	TRBJ2-2	few	CASSSRANTGELFF	TGTGCCAGCAGTTCTAGGGCGAACACCGGGGAGCTGTTTTTT
TRBV27	TRBD1	TRBJ1-5	few	CASRGTGGAVNQPQHF	TGTGCCAGCAGAGGGACAGGGGGCGCGGTCAATCAGCCCCAGCATTTT
TRBV25-1	NA	TRBJ2-1	NA	CASSEATVVYEQFF	TGTGCCAGCAGTGAGGCAACAGTGGTCTATGAGCAGTTCTTC
TRBV20-1	TRBD2	TRBJ2-7	few	CSASGLAGGLFSSYEQYF	TGCAGTGCTAGCGGGCTAGCGGGAGGTCTCTTCAGCTCCTACGAGCAGTACTTC
TRBV5-1	TRBD1	TRBJ2-7	many	CASSSGQGFVSYEQYF	TGCGCCAGCAGCTCGGGACAGGGTTTTGTGTCCTACGAGCAGTACTTC
TRBV12-3/TRBV12-4	TRBD2	TRBJ2-5	many	CASSFSSGQETQYF	TGTGCCAGCAGTTTCTCTAGCGGCCAAGAGACCCAGTACTTC
TRBV9	TRBD1	TRBJ2-5	few	CASSVAQGRQTQYF	TGTGCCAGCAGCGTAGCACAGGGGCGACAGACCCAGTACTTC
TRBV20-1	TRBD2	TRBJ2-5	few	CSVIAGGEETQYF	TGCAGTGTCATAGCGGGAGGGGAGGAGACCCAGTACTTC
TRBV27	TRBD2	TRBJ2-1	many	CASSLVRSGGAGNEQFF	TGTGCCAGCAGTTTAGTCCGCAGCGGGGGGGCGGGCAATGAGCAGTTCTTC
TRBV19	TRBD1	TRBJ1-2	NA	CASKGQGELYGYTF	TGTGCCTCTAAGGGACAGGGGGAGCTCTATGGCTACACCTTC
TRBV6-5	TRBD2	TRBJ2-3	NA	CASSYRSDSGGGGDTQYF	TGTGCCAGCAGTTACCGTAGTGATAGCGGTGGGGGGGGAGATACGCAGTATTTT
TRBV19	TRBD2	TRBJ2-7	few	CASSIGGGREQYF	TGTGCCAGTAGTATTGGCGGGGGGCGCGAGCAGTACTTC
TRBV29-1	NA	TRBJ2-1	few	CSATLAYNEQFF	TGCAGCGCAACTCTAGCTTACAATGAGCAGTTCTTC
TRBV29-1	TRBD1	TRBJ1-5	few	CSVGDRSCCKPQHF	TGCAGCGTTGGGGACAGATCTTGTTGTAAGCCCCAGCATTTT
TRBV3-1	NA	TRBJ2-2	few	CASSQWQETPNTGELFF	TGTGCCAGCAGCCAGTGGCAGGAGACCCCGAACACCGGGGAGCTGTTTTTT
TRBV10-3	NA	TRBJ2-5	few	CAISDGGNPPETQYF	TGTGCCATCAGTGATGGGGGAAACCCCCCGGAGACCCAGTACTTC
TRBV29-1	NA	TRBJ2-5	many	CSVEDGEVRGTQYF	TGCAGCGTTGAAGATGGGGAAGTTCGTGGGACCCAGTACTTC
TRBV7-9	TRBD2	TRBJ2-3	few	CASSQSGISTDTQYF	TGTGCCAGCAGCCAGAGCGGGATCAGCACAGATACGCAGTATTTT
TRBV19	NA	TRBJ2-5	NA	CASSRDARLAQYF	TGTGCCAGTAGTAGAGATGCGAGGCTGGCCCAGTACTTC
TRBV12-3/TRBV12-4	NA	TRBJ2-4	NA	CASNQGAGAKNIQYF	TGTGCCAGCAACCAGGGCGCGGGAGCCAAAAACATTCAGTACTTC
TRBV20-1	TRBD1	TRBJ2-3	once	CSARGAGGSTDTQYF	TGCAGTGCTAGAGGAGCAGGGGGCAGCACAGATACGCAGTATTTT
TRBV27	NA	TRBJ2-5	many	CASSMTRLGETQYF	TGTGCCAGCAGTATGACTAGGCTTGGGGAGACCCAGTACTTC
TRBV29-1	NA	TRBJ1-5	few	CSVEVSRDQPQHF	TGCAGCGTTGAAGTTAGCCGAGATCAGCCCCAGCATTTT
TRBV29-1	TRBD2	TRBJ2-3	NA	CSVSSGARGDTQYF	TGCAGCGTGAGTAGCGGGGCGAGGGGAGATACGCAGTATTTT
TRBV29-1	TRBD1	TRBJ2-7	few	CSVVDRALNYEQYF	TGCAGCGTTGTTGACAGGGCACTAAACTACGAGCAGTACTTC
TRBV7-2	NA	TRBJ1-2	few	CASRDATGNYGYTF	TGTGCCAGCAGGGACGCGACGGGTAACTATGGCTACACCTTC
TRBV5-1	TRBD1	TRBJ2-2	many	CASSTRTGAESGELFF	TGCGCCAGCAGCACCAGGACAGGGGCGGAATCCGGGGAGCTGTTTTTT
TRBV20-1	TRBD2	TRBJ2-1	NA	CSARPSGNNNEQFF	TGCAGTGCTAGGCCCAGCGGGAACAACAATGAGCAGTTCTTC
TRBV10-3	NA	TRBJ2-7	NA	CAISESGGMAYEQYF	TGTGCCATCAGCGAATCTGGGGGGATGGCTTACGAGCAGTACTTC
TRBV7-9	NA	TRBJ2-1	few	CASSQPREGNEQFF	TGTGCCAGCAGCCAACCGAGGGAAGGCAATGAGCAGTTCTTC
TRBV20-1	NA	TRBJ1-1	few	CSARSGLNTEAFF	TGCAGTGCTAGATCGGGACTGAACACTGAAGCTTTCTTT
TRBV7-2	TRBD2	TRBJ2-5	NA	CANSYSVAGGGETQYF	TGTGCCAACAGCTATAGTGTGGCGGGGGGTGGTGAGACCCAGTACTTC
TRBV7-3	NA	TRBJ2-7	many	CASSLQAGKYEQYF	TGTGCCAGCAGCTTACAGGCAGGAAAATACGAGCAGTACTTC
TRBV7-9	NA	TRBJ2-5	NA	CASSLNPTRYQETQYF	TGTGCCAGCAGCTTAAACCCTACACGGTACCAAGAGACCCAGTACTTC
TRBV15	NA	TRBJ2-1	few	CATSREARPYNEQFF	TGTGCCACCAGCAGAGAGGCTAGACCCTACAATGAGCAGTTCTTC
TRBV11-2	NA	TRBJ2-4	few	CASSLEARAGLWSKNIQYF	TGTGCCAGCAGCTTAGAAGCCAGGGCAGGGCTCTGGTCCAAAAACATTCAGTACTTC
TRBV3-1	NA	TRBJ1-1	NA	CASSQGLGGSLNTEAFF	TGTGCCAGCAGCCAAGGCTTGGGGGGCTCTCTGAACACTGAAGCTTTCTTT
TRBV20-1	NA	TRBJ2-7	few	CSARDTGAYEQYF	TGCAGTGCTAGGGACACAGGAGCCTACGAGCAGTACTTC
TRBV2	NA	TRBJ1-4	NA	CASSDRIPNEKLFF	TGTGCCAGCAGTGACAGGATCCCTAATGAAAAACTGTTTTTT